A single sample gave rise to the 15 T cell receptor beta chains below, sequenced in a study of Graves' ophthalmopathy and Graves' hyperthyroidism (dated by TCRdb to the late 2010s). The data were produced on an Illumina HiSeq 2000. TCR beta CDR3 regions were amplified from RNA transcripts for repertoire sequencing. The first round of RT-PCR was done with HTBI primers and the Qiagen OneStep RT-PCR kit, and was followed by a second round of multiplex PCR, then size selection and purification. The public sequencing data were trimmed at Q25 with fastp and processed into clonotypes with MiXCR by TCRdb, which kept only in-frame beta chains. Each CDR3 protein appears once, grouped with its most common genes and DNA. The sample table lists roughly 500,000 distinct CDR3 sequences, under 15% of them with a count of one. Of the sample, 9.5% to 10% is held by the ten largest clones. Sequencing was done on a sample of blood. The receptors come from a woman in her 30s with Graves' ophthalmopathy. Donor details come from another sample of the same person, matched by shared clones.

Ten or more counts support this clonotype. V gene TRBV27 combines with J gene TRBJ2-7, with 12 nucleotides matching TRBD2. Germline-derived CDR1 and CDR2 are MNHEY and SMNVEV (reference sequence). CDR3 length: 13 amino acids. The V gene end was trimmed by 5 bases and the J gene end by 5 bases; junction bases not matched to a gene: 1. CDR3 residues: CASSTSGGNEQYF. DNA of the CDR3: TGTGCCAGCAGTACTAGCGGGGGGAACGAGCAGTACTTC.

This clonotype occurred many times. V usage is TRBV29-1 and J usage is TRBJ1-1; no firm D call. Germline CDR1 and CDR2: SQVTM and ANQGSEA. V lost 4 bases to trimming and J lost 4 bases, with 10 bases between them. The length of the CDR3 is 12 residues. The CDR3 bases are TGCAGCGTTGTTTCAGGCCGCACTGAAGCTTTCTTT. It codes for CSVVSGRTEAFF. The full variable domain, its missing parts supplied by reference TRBV29-1 and TRBJ1-1, is SAVISQKPSRDICQRGTSLTIQCQVDSQVTMMFWYRQQPGQSLTLIATANQGSEATYESGFVIDKFPISRPNLTFSTLTVSNMSPEDSSIYLCSVVSGRTEAFFGQGTRLTVV.

The V gene is TRBV12-3 or TRBV12-4, the J gene TRBJ2-6; D gene ambiguous. The germline V and J ends were trimmed by 4 bases and 2 bases, with 9 bases remaining between them. The CDR3 sequence is 15 residues long. The CDR3 sequence is CASSSGGTGANVLTF. The DNA of the CDR3 is TGTGCCAGCAGTTCGGGTGGGACTGGGGCCAACGTCCTGACTTTC.

This clonotype was seen repeatedly, ten times or more. CDR3 sequence (DNA): TGTGCTAGTGGTTTTCCCCCGGCCACCAACAACTATGGCTACACCTTC. This encodes CASGFPPATNNYGYTF. J is TRBJ1-2 and V is TRBV12-5; D is unclear. The CDR3 loop spans 16 amino acids. CDR1 LGHNT and CDR2 FRNRAP come from the germline V gene. V lost 3 bases, J lost 2 bases, and 16 bases lay in between.

This chain joins TRBV11-2 and TRBJ2-5, with TRBD2 matching 13 bases. The length of the CDR3 is 18 residues. With V trimmed by 2 bases and J by 4 bases, 10 bases remained unmatched. In germline, CDR1 is SGHAT, CDR2 FQNNGV. CDR3 sequence: CASSLKGGLAGVLETQYF. The CDR3 bases are TGTGCCAGCAGCTTAAAGGGTGGACTAGCGGGAGTCCTAGAGACCCAGTACTTC.

The chain joins TRBV29-1 to TRBJ1-2; D is perhaps TRBD1 (5 bases). Germline V gene data show CDR1 as SQVTM and CDR2 as ANQGSEA. Trimming pared 4 bases from V and 7 bases from J, leaving 10 bases between. The CDR3 covers 11 residues. DNA of the CDR3: TGCAGCGTTGTGGGGCAAAGTGGCTACACCTTC. This codes for CSVVGQSGYTF.

This clonotype has at least ten counts. The chain has TRBV6-2 or TRBV6-3 and TRBJ1-1; D uncertain. V was cut by 7 bases and J by 2 bases, with 11 bases left in between. Per germline, CDR1 MNHEY and CDR2 SVGEGT. CDR3 length: 13 amino acids. The CDR3 DNA follows: TGTGCCAGCATCTACGGGGAAAACACTGAAGCTTTCTTT. This sequence encodes CASIYGENTEAFF.

This clonotype was recorded many times. The chain is built from TRBV28 and TRBJ1-1; D not certain. The germline V gene encodes CDR1 MDHEN and CDR2 SYDVKM. Trimming took off 7 bases at V and 11 bases at J, with 14 bases between the two ends. CDR3 length: 11 amino acids. CDR3 amino acids: CASTKGSSAFF. For the CDR3, the DNA is TGTGCCAGCACTAAAGGGAGTTCCGCTTTCTTT.

The chain employs TRBV20-1 and TRBJ2-1; D is perhaps TRBD2 (5 bases). The germline V gene has CDR1 DFQATT and CDR2 SNEGSKA (reference sequence). CDR3 length: 11 amino acids. The CDR3 DNA reads as TGCAGCGCAGAAGCGGACAATGAGCAGTTCTTC. Residues: CSAEADNEQFF.

This clonotype was detected many times. The J gene is TRBJ1-1, the V gene TRBV12-3 or TRBV12-4, with TRBD1 matching 7 bases. With 1 base clipped from V and 4 bases from J, the junction kept 6 bases outside the gene matches. CDR3 size: 15 residues. CDR3 amino acids: CASSLVGGAGTEAFF. The CDR3, as DNA: TGTGCCAGCAGTTTAGTAGGGGGCGCAGGCACTGAAGCTTTCTTT.

Comment on this clonotype: A much larger clone lies a single base off, so this may be a read error. This CDR3 fails to terminate in the conserved phenylalanine or tryptophan, so it likely reflects a read error. The chain couples TRBV11-2 to TRBJ2-5; TRBD1 matches 11 bases. CDR1 is SGHAT, CDR2 FQNNGV, per germline. Trimming at V came to 4 bases and at J to 3 bases, leaving 4 bases not matched to a gene. This CDR3 has 15 residues. The DNA for the CDR3 is TGTGCCAGCAGCTCCGGGGACAGGGGGAAAGAGACCCAGTACTAC. It yields the protein CASSSGDRGKETQYY.

This clonotype appeared many times. This chain joins TRBV28 and TRBJ1-2; no firm D call. Germline V gene data show CDR1 as MDHEN and CDR2 as SYDVKM. This CDR3 has 13 amino acids. Trimming took off 3 bases at V and 4 bases at J, with 9 bases between the two ends. The CDR3 loop is CASSLVEFYGYTF. The CDR3 DNA reads as TGTGCCAGCAGTTTGGTGGAGTTCTATGGCTACACCTTC.

This clonotype turned up a few times. The chain couples TRBV18 to TRBJ1-2; TRBD1 matches 9 bases. This CDR3 is 15 amino acids long. The V gene's germline CDR1 is KGHSH and CDR2 LQKENI. After removal of 2 bases from V and 8 bases from J, the junction contained 9 bases not matched to a gene. For the CDR3, the DNA is TGTGCCAGCTCACCAAGTGCGGGACAGGGCGGAGGCTACACCTTC. This codes for CASSPSAGQGGGYTF.

This clonotype was found many times. The chain links TRBV24-1 to TRBJ2-5, with D unresolved. V shed 3 bases and J shed 5 bases, with 12 bases lying between them. The CDR3 extends over 14 amino acids. The germline CDR1 and CDR2 sequences are KGHDR and SFDVKD. CDR3 in DNA: TGTGCCACCAGTGATCGTTGGGGAAGGGAGACCCAGTACTTC. Translating it yields CATSDRWGRETQYF.

The sample holds a few counts of this clonotype. The chain is built from TRBV18 and TRBJ2-7; TRBD2 might be the D (6 bases). This CDR3 has 14 residues. V dropped 6 bases and J dropped 1 base, with 13 bases sitting between them. Germline V CDR1 and CDR2: KGHSH, LQKENI. The CDR3 bases are TGTGCCAGCTCTGACGGGACTGGATCCTACGAGCAGTACTTC. It specifies CASSDGTGSYEQYF.